This TCR beta chain was observed in a study of blood T cells in healthy people across ages (dated by TCRdb to the mid-2010s). The study in broad terms: In model experiments, template switching captured roughly one uniquely barcoded TCR beta cDNA molecule for every two T cells. To track age-related changes in TCR beta repertoire diversity, the study relied on deep sequencing normalized with unique cDNA molecular identifiers. The donors were split into four age groups: young (average about 15 years), middle-aged (39), aged (more than 60) and long-lived (approximately 80). To avoid experimental bias, donors of different ages were spread randomly across the sequencing lanes. The study analyzed two additional independent replicas of 1 million unique cDNA reads from the same blood draw for two donors, one aged 18 to 29 and one aged 80 or older.

On this clonotype itself: The antigen this receptor binds is unknown. No base quality values were provided; no much bigger clone lies one nucleotide off.

To prepare the library, 5' RACE was applied. Sequencing instrument: Illumina HiSeq 2500. A second PCR of about 6 to 12 cycles was performed with a sample-barcoded 5' primer and a J-beta primer mix. Each TCR beta cDNA molecule received a unique molecular identifier from a template-switch 5' adaptor carrying 12 random nucleotides. Each sample yielded at least 2.5 million CDR3-containing paired-end reads. All of the RNA was converted into first-strand cDNA using the Mint cDNA synthesis kit, with a TRBC-specific oligonucleotide serving as the primer. After uracil-DNA glycosylase treatment, a first 18-cycle PCR used universal primers M1SS and BC2_uni_R on all cDNA. As for how the authors treated the data: Normalization of each sample was performed by random selection of 1 million high-quality reads, each carrying a distinct molecular identifier. Reads sharing molecular identifiers were discarded rather than binned into consensus sequences. MiTCR, run with a Q25 quality threshold and the strictest error-elimination algorithm, handled CDR3 identification, clonotype clustering and error correction. A nonparametric unseen species model with Euler transformation was used to estimate lower-bound total TCR beta diversity. TCRdb ran its own pipeline on the public reads, namely fastp trimming at Q25 and MiXCR clone calling, and kept in-frame beta chains. Rows merge per CDR3 protein into single entries with the most common DNA and genes. TCRdb, not the authors, supplied the V and J calls. For this sample there are some 750,000 distinct CDR3 sequences; 22% appear just once. The ten most abundant clones make up roughly 22% of the sample.

From the cysteine up to the phenylalanine, the CDR3 has a length of 12 residues. Solely the CDR3 DNA is kept, with 36 bases framed from the first base. The donors were roughly 39 Caucasian individuals from Russia, aged 6 to 90 years, who were systemically healthy. Each donor gave roughly 9.5 milliliters of peripheral blood, collected into EDTA-treated Vacutainer tubes. Ficoll-Paque density-gradient centrifugation was used to isolate PBMCs, with at least 7 million per sample. Total RNA, at least 5 micrograms per sample, was extracted from PBMCs with Trizol reagent. The percentages of naive CD45RAhigh/CD27high T cells were determined by flow cytometry on a PBMC aliquot from every donor. Broader findings and caveats from the paper: Donor CMV infection status was unknown, potentially confounding age-related changes in expanded clonotypes. There was a strong correlation between observed TCR beta diversity and the percentage of naive T cells measured by flow cytometry. Total diversity estimates from one million sequenced T cells were considered lower bounds and underestimates. Observed TCR beta diversity per million T cells fell roughly linearly with age, and a significant reduction was already apparent by age around 44. Bulk unsorted PBMC profiling prevented conclusive comparison of naive and antigen-experienced compartments. Compared with the aged group, the long-lived group had more naive CD4+ T cells, fewer expanded clones and increased TCR diversity, a pattern suggesting age selection.

The specimen was blood. This sequence was found in a man between 65 and 79 years old in good health. The rearranged chain carries TRBV21-1 and TRBJ2-4. TRBV21-1 is a listed pseudogene. Here the CDR3 is given as CFDGVAKNIQYF. In nucleotides, the sequence is TGTTTCGACGGAGTGGCCAAAAACATTCAGTACTTC.